This entry features one T cell receptor (beta chain) sequence. Its antigen is still unknown. Indicated treatment: roughly ten-day PBMC culture with coronavirus spike peptide pools or control peptides (ViraFEST assay). Roughly 2 million PBMCs were grown per well alongside 10 IU/ml IL-2 and roughly 10 ug/ml peptide pools. This record comes from a study of vaccination and CD4 T cells after COVID-19. At the level of the study: In culture, cells were exposed to overlapping spike peptides from SARS-CoV-2, HCoV-NL63, HCoV-OC43 and HCoV-229E. Study-wide points: A median around 90% of convalescent patients' SARS-CoV-2-reactive clones emerged only after vaccination.

Scientists ran DNA taken from cultured CD4+ T cells through the Oncomine TCR Beta short-read assay for sequencing. It was from cultured CD4+ T cells that genomic DNA was extracted. TCRdb re-derived calls from the PCR reads in MiXCR, one entry per CDR3 protein. The sample lists about 15,000 distinct CDR3 sequences; under 65% were seen once. The CDR3 consists of 15 residues. CDR1 and CDR2 (germline): MNHEY, SMNVEV (reference sequence). The V and J ends lost 5 bases and 0 bases respectively, with 11 bases between them. The clonotype was recovered from a human donor who had recovered from COVID-19. The chain links TRBV27 to TRBJ2-1; a weak D match, TRBD1 (5 bases). The specimen was CD4+ T cells from blood, cultured in vitro. The CDR3 is CASSPDRSSYNEQFF. The CDR3 nucleotides are TGTGCCAGCAGTCCAGACAGAAGCTCCTACAATGAGCAGTTCTTC.